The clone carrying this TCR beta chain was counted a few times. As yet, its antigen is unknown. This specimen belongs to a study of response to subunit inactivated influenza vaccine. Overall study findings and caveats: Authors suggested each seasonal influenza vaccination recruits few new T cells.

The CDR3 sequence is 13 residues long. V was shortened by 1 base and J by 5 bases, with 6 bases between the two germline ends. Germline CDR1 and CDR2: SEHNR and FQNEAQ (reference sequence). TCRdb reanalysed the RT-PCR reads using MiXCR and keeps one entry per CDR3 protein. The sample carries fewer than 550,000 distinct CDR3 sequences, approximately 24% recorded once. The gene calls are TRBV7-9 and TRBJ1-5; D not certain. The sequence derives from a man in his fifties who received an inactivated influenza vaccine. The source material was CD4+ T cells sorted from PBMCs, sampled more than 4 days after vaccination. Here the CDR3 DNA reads TGTGCCAGCAGCTTAGAGTCATATCAGCCCCAGCATTTT. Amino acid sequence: CASSLESYQPQHF.